The source of this T cell receptor beta chain is a study of T-cell memory formation after mild COVID-19 (dated by TCRdb to about 2021). General notes on the study: Most TCR sequence clusters were specific to one of the two donors. Longitudinal TCRalpha and TCRbeta repertoire sequencing tracked T-cell clones expanding and contracting after mild COVID-19 in two donors. Two young, previously healthy adult volunteers, one female and one male, were included in the cohort.

In the case of this clonotype: What this receptor recognizes is not known. The sample holds no much larger clone one base away, and base qualities are not on file.

The instrument given in TCRdb is Illumina NovaSeq 6000. cDNA libraries for TCRalpha and TCRbeta were prepared by 5'RACE using constant-segment primers, with sample barcodes and unique molecular identifiers added. Trizol reagent was used to extract RNA from every sample. The libraries were amplified in two PCR steps, and the second step added a second sample barcode and Illumina TruSeq adapters. Sequencing of libraries was performed on an Illumina NovaSeq with 2 x 150 bp paired-end reads. Under the source paper's analysis protocol: Demultiplexing of reads and collapsing into UMI-guided consensus sequences were performed with migec v1.2.7. Using mixcr v2.1.11, UMI consensuses were aligned to TRA and TRB V and J templates and then assembled into clonotypes. Clonotypes were classified as expanded or contracted when called significant by both edgeR and NoisET, with noise models trained on biological replicates. For edgeR calls, the thresholds were a false discovery rate-adjusted p below 0.01 and a log2 fold-change of 1. PCA with hierarchical clustering of max-normalized trajectories of the 1000 most abundant clonotypes was used as exploratory dynamics analysis. Separately sequenced CD4+ and CD8+ repertoires were used to assign the CD4 or CD8 phenotype of responding clones. TCRdb's own reprocessing of the public reads used fastp at Q25 and MiXCR and kept productive beta chains. Identical CDR3 proteins give one entry, which carries the most common genes and DNA. TCRdb's processing, not the authors', yielded these V and J calls. In this sample the table shows over 150,000 distinct CDR3 sequences, 10% to 15% of which occur a single time. The top ten constitute roughly 3.3% of the sample.

Results and caveats for the whole study, not just this receptor: The second-wave clones that peaked on day 37 were not confirmed to be SARS-CoV-2 specific. The detection of some responding clones in pre-infection memory suggests that pre-existing cross-reactive memory T cells joined the SARS-CoV-2 response. Only two mild cases were covered in the study, and larger cohorts including severe cases with pre-infection samples were considered necessary. Clones that contracted from day 15 to 85 showed balanced CD4/CD8 phenotypes, whereas a second wave of clones that expanded from day 15 to 37 leaned towards CD4+. Contracting CD4+ clones turned up mainly in the CM and EM memory subsets, whereas EMRA was where CD8+ clones were enriched.

Ficoll-Paque density gradient centrifugation was the method used to isolate PBMCs. CDR1 and CDR2, per the germline V gene (reference sequence), are MNHNY and SVGAGI. The cysteine opens and the phenylalanine closes a CDR3 of 12 amino acids. The entry retains the CDR3 DNA only, 36 bases that are in frame from base 1. Between the V and J ends, shortened by 10 bases and 1 base respectively, the junction contains 10 bases. Sample: PBMCs or a T cell subset sorted from them (not recorded which). The V gene is TRBV6-6 and the J gene is TRBJ1-2; TRBD1 is a weak D gene call, 5 bases matching. This sequence was found in a man in his late teens or twenties who had mild COVID-19 (a few samples of this study predate the infection). The sample titles of this study are shuffled in the database, so cell type and time point are left out; the donor was told from shared clones. The nucleotides are TGTGCCATCGTCGGGGGTAACTATGGCTACACCTTC. Translated, this is CAIVGGNYGYTF.